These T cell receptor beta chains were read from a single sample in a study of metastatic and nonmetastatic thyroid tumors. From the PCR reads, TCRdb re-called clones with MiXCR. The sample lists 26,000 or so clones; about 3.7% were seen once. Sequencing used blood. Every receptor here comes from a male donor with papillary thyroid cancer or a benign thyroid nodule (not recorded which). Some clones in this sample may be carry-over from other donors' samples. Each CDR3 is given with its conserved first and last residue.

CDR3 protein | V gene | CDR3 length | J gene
CATTGDGTDTQYF | TRBV24-1 | 13 | TRBJ2-3
CASSQAMTYTF | TRBV4-2 | 11 | TRBJ1-2
CASSRAGRQETQYF | TRBV19 | 14 | TRBJ2-5
CASSFRLAGGGGTGELFF | TRBV7-2 | 18 | TRBJ2-2
CASSPRTRRTGELFF | TRBV27 | 15 | TRBJ2-2
CASNKGLPNTGELLF | TRBV6-2/TRBV6-3 | 15 | TRBJ2-2
CAWRGTQGGVYTF | TRBV30 | 13 | TRBJ1-2
CASSVTGGASPLHF | TRBV19 | 14 | TRBJ1-6
CATISAGTEDTGELFF | TRBV28 | 16 | TRBJ2-2
CASRGRIYEQYF | TRBV28 | 12 | TRBJ2-7
CATRGLAGGNNEQFF | TRBV24-1 | 15 | TRBJ2-1